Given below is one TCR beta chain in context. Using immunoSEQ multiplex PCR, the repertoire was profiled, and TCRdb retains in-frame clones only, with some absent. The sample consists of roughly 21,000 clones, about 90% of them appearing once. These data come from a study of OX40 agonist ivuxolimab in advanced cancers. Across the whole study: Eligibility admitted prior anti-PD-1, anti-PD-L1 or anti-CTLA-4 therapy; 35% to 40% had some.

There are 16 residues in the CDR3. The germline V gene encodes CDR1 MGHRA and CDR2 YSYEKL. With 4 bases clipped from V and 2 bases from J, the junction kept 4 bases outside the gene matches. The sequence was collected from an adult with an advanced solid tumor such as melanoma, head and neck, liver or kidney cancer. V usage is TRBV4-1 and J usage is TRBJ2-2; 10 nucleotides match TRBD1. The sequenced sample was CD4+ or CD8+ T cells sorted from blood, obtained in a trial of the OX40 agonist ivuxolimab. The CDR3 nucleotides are TGCGCCAGCAGCCCCAGACAGGGGGCCAACACCGGGGAGCTGTTTTTT. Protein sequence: CASSPRQGANTGELFF.